This T cell receptor (beta chain) was profiled in a study of blood T cell repertoires in COVID-19 (dated by TCRdb to 2018 to 2020). For the wider study: For ImmuneRACE Cohort 3, a participant was defined as recovered based on two consecutive negative NP/OP PCR tests, clearance by a healthcare professional, or resolution of symptoms. The collaborator samples originated in the United States, Italy and Spain and spanned the acute and convalescent phases of COVID-19. The prospective study material was composed of cDNA or gDNA derived from T cells, B-cell-depleted T cells, or PBMCs. The dataset comprised deeply sampled blood TCRbeta repertoires from subjects exposed to, actively infected with, or recovered from COVID-19. The repertoires were released in a freely available public database intended as a resource for research on the immune response to SARS-CoV-2. The samples were drawn from two sources: the first 160 participants of the ongoing ImmuneRACE study, and over 950 subjects contributed by 6 global collaborators. Sample metadata almost always included a de-identified subject ID, COVID-19 status, age in years and sex. Where available, HLA class I and class II types were taken from metadata supplied by the sample provider and were not determined by assay-based typing.

Note on this clone: Its antigen has not been determined. No base qualities exist here, and no much larger clone lies one base off it.

General findings and caveats noted by the study authors: Clinical and demographic metadata were provided uncurated, with the amount varying by source and participant.

V is trimmed back by 4 bases and J by 4 bases, and the junction contains 7 bases that no gene match accounts for. The CDR1 and CDR2 encoded by the germline V gene are SGHRS and YFSETQ. CDR3 length: 16 amino acids, cysteine to phenylalanine. Kept here is only the CDR3 DNA, which spans 48 bases and is read in frame from base 1. TCRbeta CDR3 regions were amplified from genomic DNA by means of the immunoSEQ Assay, a bias-controlled multiplex PCR. Regarding the original processing steps: Nucleated cell counts per sample were estimated from amplification of reference gene primers within the assay. To quantify the absolute abundance of each unique TCRbeta CDR3 rearrangement, sequence reads were collapsed and filtered. For each sample, productive Simpson clonality was calculated by taking the square root of Simpson's diversity index across productive rearrangements. The table was pulled from immuneACCESS by TCRdb, which kept in-frame rearrangements only. Such tables lose some clones; where checked, under half of the loss comes from unresolved V genes, and the rest has no known cause. The V and J calls and clone size are taken from that table; D and trimming were inferred from the DNA. The sample includes approximately 250,000 clones, with more than 75% observed a single time. The top ten clones comprise 2% to 2.5% of the sample.

Participants in the prospective study were enrolled through a virtual design, were aged roughly 18 to 100 years, and lived in about 25 United States geographic areas. Cohort assignment in the prospective study relied on participant-reported clinical history from a screening survey and a study questionnaire. Each participant in the prospective study had whole blood, serum and a nasopharyngeal or oropharyngeal swab collected by mobile phlebotomists. Over a roughly 2-month period, participants in the prospective study had the option of providing additional blood draws and questionnaires. Prospective study blood samples were shipped either frozen or at room temperature before DNA extraction.

The rearrangement combines TRBV5-1 with TRBJ1-3; 11 bases in between match TRBD1. The receptor's source is a woman aged 55-70 years in a cohort exposed to, infected with or recovered from COVID-19 (not recorded which). The sequenced material came from PBMCs or T cells enriched from blood (not recorded which). At the DNA level, the sequence is TGCGCCAGCAGCCCCGGACAGGGGGCGGTGGGAAACACCATATATTTT. Its amino acids are CASSPGQGAVGNTIYF.